This entry lists 24 T cell receptor beta chains sequenced from one sample in a study of T cells in Graves' hyperthyroidism and ophthalmopathy. RNA transcripts were the template for amplifying TCR beta CDR3 regions. First-round RT-PCR targeting the TCR CDR3 was performed with the HTBI primer set. MiXCR was run by TCRdb on the multiplex PCR reads, yielding one entry per CDR3 protein. The data contain a few hundred thousand distinct CDR3 sequences, approximately 15% of them singletons. The sample comprised blood. These receptors came from a woman aged 40 to 50 with Graves' ophthalmopathy.

This clonotype was seen a few times. The CDR3 protein is CASSSGANEKLFF. The CDR3 nucleotides are TGTGCCAGCAGTTCGGGGGCCAATGAAAAACTGTTTTTT. The chain carries TRBV6-1 and TRBJ1-4; D perhaps matches TRBD1 (6 bases). The CDR3 extends over 13 amino acids. Trimming left V 5 bases short and J 5 bases short, with 9 bases between. CDR1 and CDR2 (germline): MNHNS, SASEGT.

This clonotype appeared many times. This chain links TRBV5-1 with TRBJ1-1; perhaps TRBD1 as D (5 bases). CDR3 length: 16 amino acids. From germline, CDR1 is SGHRS and CDR2 YFSETQ. Trimming pared 0 bases from V and 5 bases from J, leaving 17 bases between. CDR3 nucleotide sequence: TGCGCCAGCAGCTTGGCCGTAAGGGGCACGGGGACTGAAGCTTTCTTT. This gives the protein CASSLAVRGTGTEAFF.

The gene calls are TRBV19 and TRBJ2-1; 10 bases are shared with TRBD1. The germline V gene encodes CDR1 LNHDA and CDR2 SQIVND (reference sequence). This CDR3 contains 15 residues. Unmatched junction bases numbered 7, after V lost 4 bases and J lost 7 bases. The DNA for the CDR3 is TGTGCCAGTAGTAGCCGACAGGGGGCGCGGAATGAGCAGTTCTTC. Encoded protein: CASSSRQGARNEQFF.

To note about this clonotype: A much larger clone lies a single base off, so this may be a read error. The chain recombines TRBV11-2 with TRBJ2-7; no clear D gene. Trimming left V 7 bases short and J 5 bases short, with 15 bases between. CDR3 length: 13 amino acids. Per germline, CDR1 SGHAT and CDR2 FQNNGV. The chain's CDR3 is CASNFQVPNEQYF. The CDR3 region has the DNA TGTGCCAGCAACTTTCAGGTCCCAAACGAGCAGTACTTC. The variable domain in full, with the rest retrieved from reference TRBV11-2 and TRBJ2-7, is EAGVAQSPRYKIIEKRQSVAFWCNPISGHATLYWYQQILGQGPKLLIQFQNNGVVDDSQLPKDRFSAERLKGVDSTLKIQPAKLEDSAVYLCASNFQVPNEQYFGPGTRLTVT.

This clonotype was seen only a few times. The chain has TRBV19 and TRBJ2-5; 8 nucleotides line up with TRBD2. CDR1 is LNHDA and CDR2 is SQIVND in the germline V gene (reference sequence). The J segment lost 5 bases and the V segment lost 1 base, leaving 6 bases of the junction unmatched. This CDR3 has 15 amino acids. The CDR3 coding sequence is TGTGCCAGTAGTATAGCAGCGGGGGAGTATGAGACCCAGTACTTC. Translating gives CASSIAAGEYETQYF.

This clonotype was recorded a few times. The chain combines TRBV14 with TRBJ2-1; 11 bases match TRBD2. The CDR3 covers 20 residues. Trimming removed 0 bases from V and 4 bases from J; junction bases left unmatched: 14. CDR1 and CDR2 from the germline V gene are SGHDN and FVKESK. The CDR3 protein is CASSQESASLAGDTYNEQFF. For the CDR3, the DNA is TGTGCCAGCAGCCAAGAATCGGCTTCACTAGCGGGAGATACATACAATGAGCAGTTCTTC.

As to this clonotype: One end of the junction fails to match germline, which may point to a read error. The chain uses TRBV6-1 and TRBJ2-2; 7 bases align to TRBD2. CDR1 is MNHNS and CDR2 is SASEGT in the germline V gene. There are 14 residues in the CDR3. As DNA, the CDR3 is TGTGCCAGCAGTGAACAGGGTTCGAGCGGGGAGCCGTTTTTT. Translation gives CASSEQGSSGEPFF.

This clonotype has a handful of counts. The CDR3 loop is CASSYQRHRTGELFF. CDR3 DNA sequence: TGTGCCAGCAGTTACCAGCGACACCGCACCGGGGAGCTGTTTTTT. The chain combines TRBV6-6 with TRBJ2-2; D is undetermined. Trimming left V 2 bases short and J 4 bases short, with 11 bases between. Germline lookup yields CDR1 MNHNY and CDR2 SVGAGI (reference sequence). The CDR3 is made up of 15 amino acids.

This clonotype showed up just a few times. CDR3 DNA: TGTGCCAGCAGTGACTACAGGGGGGTTCAGCCCCAGCATTTT. Protein product: CASSDYRGVQPQHF. The chain has TRBV6-1 and TRBJ1-5; TRBD1 aligns across 8 bases. The germline V gene has CDR1 MNHNS and CDR2 SASEGT. J gave up 6 bases and V 3 bases, and 4 bases lay outside the gene matches. The CDR3 has 14 amino acids.

There are many counts of this clonotype. This chain connects TRBV18 to TRBJ2-3, with D unclear. Germline V CDR1 and CDR2: KGHSH, LQKENI. V gave up 2 bases and J gave up 0 bases, with 6 bases separating them. The CDR3 has 14 amino acids. CDR3 in amino acids: CASSPYASTDTQYF. In DNA form, the CDR3 reads TGTGCCAGCTCACCATACGCTAGCACAGATACGCAGTATTTT. Supplemented by reference TRBV18 and TRBJ2-3, the full variable domain reads NAGVMQNPRHLVRRRGQEARLRCSPMKGHSHVYWYRQLPEEGLKFMVYLQKENIIDESGMPKERFSAEFPKEGPSILRIQQVVRGDSAAYFCASSPYASTDTQYFGPGTRLTVL.

This clonotype came up many times. The chain is built from TRBV28 and TRBJ2-1, with D perhaps TRBD1 or TRBD2 (6 bases each). CDR1 and CDR2 (germline): MDHEN, SYDVKM. The CDR3 is 14 residues long. V dropped 6 bases and J dropped 9 bases, with 18 bases sitting between them. Here the CDR3 reads CASSLRGRSSEQFF. The CDR3 nucleotides read TGTGCCAGCAGCCTGAGGGGGAGGTCTAGTGAGCAGTTCTTC.

This clonotype was picked up many times. The rearrangement joins TRBV7-9 to TRBJ2-3; maybe TRBD1 (6 bases). Germline V gene lookup returns CDR1 SEHNR and CDR2 FQNEAQ (reference sequence). The CDR3 length is 16 residues. Trimming shortened V by 6 bases and J by 4 bases, and 20 bases separated the two germline ends. CDR3 residues: CASRDGAGVHPDTQYF. DNA for the CDR3: TGTGCCAGCAGAGATGGCGCAGGGGTACATCCAGATACGCAGTATTTT. Complete variable domain (other parts from reference TRBV7-9 and TRBJ2-3): DTGVSQNPRHKITKRGQNVTFRCDPISEHNRLYWYRQTLGQGPEFLTYFQNEAQLEKSRLLSDRFSAERPKGSFSTLEIQRTEQGDSAMYLCASRDGAGVHPDTQYFGPGTRLTVL.

This clonotype was detected only once. This may stem from a read error, because a much larger clone lies one nucleotide away. The CDR3 loop reads CATRSSGGALGPQSF. In DNA form, the CDR3 reads TGTGCCACCCGATCTAGCGGGGGGGCCTTGGGTCCGCAGTCCTTC. The chain links TRBV2 to TRBJ2-1, with 12 bases matching TRBD2. Germline CDR1 reads SNHLY; CDR2 reads FYNNEI. The CDR3 totals 15 residues.

The CDR3 region has the DNA TGCAGTGCTAGTGACACGAACACCGGGGAGCTGTTTTTT. Its protein is CSASDTNTGELFF. This sequence joins TRBV20-1 and TRBJ2-2; D not certain. Trimming took 3 bases from V and 0 from J, leaving 5 bases between them. Germline assignment: CDR1 DFQATT and CDR2 SNEGSKA (reference sequence). The CDR3 spans 13 residues.

In regard to this clonotype: A read error may explain this, as a much larger clone is one base away. CDR3 coding DNA: TGTGCCAGCAGCTGGACACGGGAACAGCCCCAGCATTTT. It specifies CASSWTREQPQHF. V usage is TRBV3-1 and J usage is TRBJ1-5, with D possibly being TRBD1 (5 bases). Trimming cost V 5 bases and J 7 bases, with 12 bases left between them. Germline V gene data show CDR1 as LGHDT and CDR2 as YNNKEL (reference sequence). The CDR3 sequence is 13 residues long.

This clonotype appeared a few times. The J gene is TRBJ2-7, the V gene TRBV4-1; the D gene is possibly TRBD2 (6 bases). This CDR3 is built from 15 residues. Germline V lookup: CDR1 MGHRA, CDR2 YSYEKL. V was trimmed by 4 bases and J by 1 base, leaving 14 bases between them. Written as DNA, the CDR3 is TGCGCCAGCAGCCGACTAGACGGGAGTTCCTACGAGCAGTACTTC. It yields the protein CASSRLDGSSYEQYF.

The genes are TRBV5-1 and TRBJ1-2; possible D gene TRBD1, 6 bases. Germline CDR1 is SGHRS and CDR2 is YFSETQ. V was shortened by 4 bases and J by 8 bases, with 12 bases between the two germline ends. This CDR3 is built from 12 residues. This chain's CDR3 is CASSVQGQGYTF. The CDR3 bases are TGCGCCAGCAGCGTACAGGGTCAAGGCTACACCTTC.

This clonotype was seen a few times. The V call is TRBV5-6, the J call TRBJ1-1, with D possibly matching TRBD1 (6 bases). The germline CDR1 and CDR2 sequences are SGHDT and YYEEEE. Trimming removed 4 bases at V and 6 bases at J, with 19 bases between. The CDR3 has 15 amino acids. The CDR3 sequence: CASSAAGGAFPEAFF. CDR3 in DNA: TGTGCCAGCAGCGCTGCCGGGGGCGCGTTTCCTGAAGCTTTCTTT. Full variable domain (missing parts from reference TRBV5-6 and TRBJ1-1): DAGVTQSPTHLIKTRGQQVTLRCSPKSGHDTVSWYQQALGQGPQFIFQYYEEEERQRGNFPDRFSGHQFPNYSSELNVNALLLGDSALYLCASSAAGGAFPEAFFGQGTRLTVV.

This clonotype was seen ten or more times. This rearrangement joins TRBV7-8 to TRBJ1-5, with D possibly matching TRBD1 (6 bases). Germline CDR1 and CDR2: SGHVS and FQNEAQ. Trimming cost V 5 bases and J 2 bases, with 16 bases left between them. The CDR3 has 16 amino acids. CDR3 bases: TGTGCCAGCAGCCCCCCGGGGGCGGTTGGCAATCAGCCCCAGCATTTT. Translated, it gives CASSPPGAVGNQPQHF. The full variable domain, completed using reference TRBV7-8 and TRBJ1-5, is GAGVSQSPRYKVAKRGQDVALRCDPISGHVSLFWYQQALGQGPEFLTYFQNEAQLDKSGLPSDRFFAERPEGSVSTLKIQRTQQEDSAVYLCASSPPGAVGNQPQHFGDGTRLSIL.

The sample holds many counts of this clonotype. DNA of the CDR3: TGCAGTGCTCATTCCGGGACTAGCGCTTACAATGAGCAGTTCTTC. Residues: CSAHSGTSAYNEQFF. The V call is TRBV20-1, the J call TRBJ2-1, with TRBD2 identical over 10 bases. Germline CDR1 reads DFQATT; CDR2 reads SNEGSKA (reference sequence). V gave up 5 bases and J gave up 4 bases; unmatched junction bases: 8. This CDR3 spans 15 amino acids.

This clonotype was seen repeatedly, ten times or more. The chain recombines TRBV20-1 with TRBJ1-2; tentatively, D is TRBD1 (5 bases). The CDR3 consists of 15 residues. V was trimmed by 1 base and J by 7 bases, leaving 19 bases between them. The germline gives CDR1 DFQATT, CDR2 SNEGSKA (reference sequence). The CDR3 loop reads CSARAPAPVTGGYTF. The CDR3, as DNA: TGCAGTGCTAGAGCCCCGGCTCCGGTAACAGGTGGCTACACCTTC.

The chain links TRBV7-8 to TRBJ1-3; a possible D gene is TRBD1 (5 bases). Germline V gene lookup returns CDR1 SGHVS and CDR2 FQNEAQ. Trimming removed 5 bases at V and 2 bases at J, with 16 bases between. The CDR3 covers 16 residues. As DNA, the CDR3 is TGTGCCAGCAGCCTTTCAGACAGACCGACTGGAAACACCATATATTTT. Its protein is CASSLSDRPTGNTIYF. Full variable domain (outside the CDR3, taken from reference TRBV7-8 and TRBJ1-3): GAGVSQSPRYKVAKRGQDVALRCDPISGHVSLFWYQQALGQGPEFLTYFQNEAQLDKSGLPSDRFFAERPEGSVSTLKIQRTQQEDSAVYLCASSLSDRPTGNTIYFGEGSWLTVV.

This clonotype came up a few times. The V gene is TRBV18, the J gene TRBJ2-3; D gene ambiguous. Looked up from germline, CDR1 is KGHSH and CDR2 is LQKENI. Deletions cut 3 bases from V and 3 bases from J, with 10 bases between. The CDR3 sequence is 14 residues long. CDR3 in amino acids: CASSPIPVTDTQYF. The CDR3 DNA reads TGTGCCAGCTCACCTATTCCCGTGACAGATACGCAGTATTTT.

This clonotype showed up many times. This chain uses TRBV20-1 with TRBJ2-7, with 7 bases that match TRBD1. CDR3 length equals 12 residues. Germline CDR1 reads DFQATT; CDR2 reads SNEGSKA (reference sequence). Written as DNA, the CDR3 is TGCAAAGATAGACAGGGCTCCTACGAGCAGTACTTC. Protein product: CKDRQGSYEQYF.